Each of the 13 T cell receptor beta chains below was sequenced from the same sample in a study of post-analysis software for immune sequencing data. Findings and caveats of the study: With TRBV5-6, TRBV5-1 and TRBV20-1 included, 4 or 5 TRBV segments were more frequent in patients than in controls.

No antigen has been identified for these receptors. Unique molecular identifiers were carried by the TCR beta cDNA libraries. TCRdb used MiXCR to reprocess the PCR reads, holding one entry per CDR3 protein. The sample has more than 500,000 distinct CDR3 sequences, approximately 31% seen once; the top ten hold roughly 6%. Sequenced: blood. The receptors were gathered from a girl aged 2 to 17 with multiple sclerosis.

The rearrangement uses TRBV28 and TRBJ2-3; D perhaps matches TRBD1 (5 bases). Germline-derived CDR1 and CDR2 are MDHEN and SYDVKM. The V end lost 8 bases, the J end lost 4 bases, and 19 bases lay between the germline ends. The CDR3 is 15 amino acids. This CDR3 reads CASPPAGRFPDTQYF. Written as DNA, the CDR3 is TGTGCCAGCCCTCCAGCAGGGCGTTTTCCAGATACGCAGTATTTT.

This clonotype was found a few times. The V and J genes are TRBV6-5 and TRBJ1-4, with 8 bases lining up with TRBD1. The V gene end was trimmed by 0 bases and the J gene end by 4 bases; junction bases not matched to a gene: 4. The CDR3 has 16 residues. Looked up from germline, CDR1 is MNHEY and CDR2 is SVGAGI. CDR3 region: CASSYSRDRINEKLFF. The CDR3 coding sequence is TGTGCCAGCAGTTACTCGCGGGACAGGATTAATGAAAAACTGTTTTTT.

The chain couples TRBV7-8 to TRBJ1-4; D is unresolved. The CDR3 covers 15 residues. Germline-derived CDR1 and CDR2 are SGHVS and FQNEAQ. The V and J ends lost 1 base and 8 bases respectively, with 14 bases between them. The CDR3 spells CASSLEDMGREKLFF. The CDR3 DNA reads TGTGCCAGCAGCTTAGAAGACATGGGTCGGGAAAAACTGTTTTTT.

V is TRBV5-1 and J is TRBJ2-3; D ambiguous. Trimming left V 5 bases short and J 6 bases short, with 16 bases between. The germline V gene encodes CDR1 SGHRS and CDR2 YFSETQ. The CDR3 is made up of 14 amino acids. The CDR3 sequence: CASSMRMRSDTQYF. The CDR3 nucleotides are TGCGCCAGCAGTATGAGGATGAGGAGTGATACGCAGTATTTT.

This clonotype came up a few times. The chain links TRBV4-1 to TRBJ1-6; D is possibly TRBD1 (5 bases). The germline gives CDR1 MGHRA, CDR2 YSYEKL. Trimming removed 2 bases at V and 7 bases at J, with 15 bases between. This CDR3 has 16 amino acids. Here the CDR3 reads CASSQSGRDGNSPLHF. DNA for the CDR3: TGCGCCAGCAGCCAATCCGGCAGGGACGGGAATTCACCCCTCCACTTT.

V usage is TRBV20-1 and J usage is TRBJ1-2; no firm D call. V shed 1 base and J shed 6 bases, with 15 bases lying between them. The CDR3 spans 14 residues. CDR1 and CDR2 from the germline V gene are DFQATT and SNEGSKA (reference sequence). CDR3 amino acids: CSARASARVHGYTF. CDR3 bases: TGCAGTGCTAGAGCGTCCGCAAGGGTGCATGGCTACACCTTC.

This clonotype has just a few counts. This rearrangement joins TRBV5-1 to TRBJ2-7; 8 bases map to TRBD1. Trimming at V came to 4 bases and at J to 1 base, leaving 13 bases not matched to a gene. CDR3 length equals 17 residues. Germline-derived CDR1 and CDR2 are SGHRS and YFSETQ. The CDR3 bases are TGCGCCAGCAGCAAACGACAGGGGAACCCTTCTTCCTACGAGCAGTACTTC. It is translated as CASSKRQGNPSSYEQYF.

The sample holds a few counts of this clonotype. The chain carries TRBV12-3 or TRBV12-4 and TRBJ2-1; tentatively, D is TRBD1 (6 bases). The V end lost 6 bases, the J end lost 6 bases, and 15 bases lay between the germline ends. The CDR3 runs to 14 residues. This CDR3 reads CASRPGHTINEQFF. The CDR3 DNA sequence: TGTGCCAGCAGGCCGGGACATACAATCAATGAGCAGTTCTTC.

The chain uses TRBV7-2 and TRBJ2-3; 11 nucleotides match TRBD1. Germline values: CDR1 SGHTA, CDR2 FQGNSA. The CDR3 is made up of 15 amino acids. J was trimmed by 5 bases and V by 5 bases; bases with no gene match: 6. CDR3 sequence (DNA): TGTGCCAGCAGCGTAGGACAGGGGGCTTTAGATACGCAGTATTTT. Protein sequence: CASSVGQGALDTQYF.

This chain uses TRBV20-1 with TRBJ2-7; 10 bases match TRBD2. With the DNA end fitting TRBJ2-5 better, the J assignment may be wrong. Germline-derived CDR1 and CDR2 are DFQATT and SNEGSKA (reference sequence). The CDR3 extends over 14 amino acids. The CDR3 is CSGPLLAGYETQYF. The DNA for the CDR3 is TGCAGTGGCCCTCTACTAGCGGGGTATGAGACCCAGTACTTC.

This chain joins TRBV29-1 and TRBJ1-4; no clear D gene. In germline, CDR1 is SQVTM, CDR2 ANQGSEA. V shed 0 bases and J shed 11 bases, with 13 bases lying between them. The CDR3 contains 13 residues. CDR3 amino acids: CSVEDRTAMKLFF. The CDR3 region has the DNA TGCAGCGTTGAAGATAGGACGGCCATGAAACTGTTTTTT.

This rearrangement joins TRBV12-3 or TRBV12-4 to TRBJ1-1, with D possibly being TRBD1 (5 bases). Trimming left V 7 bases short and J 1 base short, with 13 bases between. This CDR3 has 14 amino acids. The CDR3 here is CASKLVGTNTEAFF. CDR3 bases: TGTGCCAGCAAGTTGGTGGGGACGAACACTGAAGCTTTCTTT.

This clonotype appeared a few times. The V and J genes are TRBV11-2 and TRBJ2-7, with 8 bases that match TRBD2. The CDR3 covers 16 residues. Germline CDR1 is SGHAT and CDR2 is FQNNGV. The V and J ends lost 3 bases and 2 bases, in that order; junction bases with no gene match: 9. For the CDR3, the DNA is TGTGCCAGCAGCTTGGGGATGGGACTAGAAGCCTACGAGCAGTACTTC. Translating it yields CASSLGMGLEAYEQYF.